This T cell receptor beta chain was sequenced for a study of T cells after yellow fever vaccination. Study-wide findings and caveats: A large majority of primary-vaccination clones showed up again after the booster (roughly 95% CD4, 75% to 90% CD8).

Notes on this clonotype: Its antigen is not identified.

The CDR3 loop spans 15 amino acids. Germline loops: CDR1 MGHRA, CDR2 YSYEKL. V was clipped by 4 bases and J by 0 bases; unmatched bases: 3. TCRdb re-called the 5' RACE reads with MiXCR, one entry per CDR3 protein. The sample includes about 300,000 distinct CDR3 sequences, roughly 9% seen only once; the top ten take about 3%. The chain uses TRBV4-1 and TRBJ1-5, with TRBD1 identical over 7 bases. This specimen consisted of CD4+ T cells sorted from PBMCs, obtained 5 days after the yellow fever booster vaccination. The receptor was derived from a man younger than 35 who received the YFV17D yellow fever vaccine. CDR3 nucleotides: TGCGCCAGCAGCCCCAACAGGGGTAGCAATCAGCCCCAGCATTTT. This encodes CASSPNRGSNQPQHF.